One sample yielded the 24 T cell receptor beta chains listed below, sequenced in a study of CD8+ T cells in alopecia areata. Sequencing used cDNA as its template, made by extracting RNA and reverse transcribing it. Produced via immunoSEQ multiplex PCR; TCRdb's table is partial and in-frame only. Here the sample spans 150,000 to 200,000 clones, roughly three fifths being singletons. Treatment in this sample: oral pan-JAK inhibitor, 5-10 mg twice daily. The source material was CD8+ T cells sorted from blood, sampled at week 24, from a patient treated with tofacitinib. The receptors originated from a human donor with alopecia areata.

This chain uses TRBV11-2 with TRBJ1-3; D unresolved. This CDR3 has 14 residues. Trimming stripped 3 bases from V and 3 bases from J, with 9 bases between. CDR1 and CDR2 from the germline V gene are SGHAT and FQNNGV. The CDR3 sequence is CASSLEGFGNTIYF. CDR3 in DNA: TGTGCCAGCAGCTTGGAAGGGTTTGGAAACACCATATATTTT.

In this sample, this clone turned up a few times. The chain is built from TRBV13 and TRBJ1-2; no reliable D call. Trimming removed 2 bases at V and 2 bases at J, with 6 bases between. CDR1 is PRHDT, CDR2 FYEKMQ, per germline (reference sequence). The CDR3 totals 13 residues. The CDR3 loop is CASSLTANYGYTF. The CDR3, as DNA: TGTGCCAGCAGCTTAACAGCGAACTATGGCTACACCTTC.

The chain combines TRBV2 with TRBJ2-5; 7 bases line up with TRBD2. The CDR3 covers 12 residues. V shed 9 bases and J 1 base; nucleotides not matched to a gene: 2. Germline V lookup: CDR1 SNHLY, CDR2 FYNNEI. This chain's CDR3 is CASERGQETQYF. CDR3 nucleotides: TGTGCCAGTGAGCGGGGCCAAGAGACCCAGTACTTC.

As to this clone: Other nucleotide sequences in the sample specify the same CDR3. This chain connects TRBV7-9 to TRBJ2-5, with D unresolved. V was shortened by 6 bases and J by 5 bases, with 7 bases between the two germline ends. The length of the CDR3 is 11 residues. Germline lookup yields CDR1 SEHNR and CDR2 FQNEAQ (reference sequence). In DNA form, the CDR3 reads TGTGCCAGCAGTTTTGGGGAGACCCAGTACTTC. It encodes CASSFGETQYF.

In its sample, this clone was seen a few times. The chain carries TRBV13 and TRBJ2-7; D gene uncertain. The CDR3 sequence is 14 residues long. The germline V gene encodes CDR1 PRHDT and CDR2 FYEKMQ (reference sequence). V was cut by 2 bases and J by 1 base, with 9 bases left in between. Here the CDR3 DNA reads TGTGCCAGCAGCTTACAGGAGACATCCTACGAGCAGTACTTC. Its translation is CASSLQETSYEQYF.

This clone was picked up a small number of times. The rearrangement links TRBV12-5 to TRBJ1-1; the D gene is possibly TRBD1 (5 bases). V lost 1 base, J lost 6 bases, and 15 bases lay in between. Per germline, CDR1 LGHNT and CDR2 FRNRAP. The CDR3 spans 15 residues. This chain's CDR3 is CASGLALGGVPEAFF. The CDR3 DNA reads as TGTGCTAGTGGTTTGGCCCTAGGAGGGGTCCCTGAAGCTTTCTTT.

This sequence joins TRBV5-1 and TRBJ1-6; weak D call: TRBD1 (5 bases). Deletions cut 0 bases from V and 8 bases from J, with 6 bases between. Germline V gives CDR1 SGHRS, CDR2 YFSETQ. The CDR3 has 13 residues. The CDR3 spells CASSLAGDSPLHF. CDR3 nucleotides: TGCGCCAGCAGCTTGGCGGGGGATTCACCCCTCCACTTT.

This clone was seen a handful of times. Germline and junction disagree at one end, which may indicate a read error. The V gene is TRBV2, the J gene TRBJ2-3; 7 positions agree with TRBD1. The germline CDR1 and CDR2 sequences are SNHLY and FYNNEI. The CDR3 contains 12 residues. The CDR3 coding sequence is TGTGCCAGCAGTGCGGACAGGACTTGCTCAGTTTTT. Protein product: CASSADRTCSVF. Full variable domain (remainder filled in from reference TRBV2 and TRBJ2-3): EPEVTQTPSHQVTQMGQEVILRCVPISNHLYFYWYRQILGQKVEFLVSFYNNEISEKSEIFDDQFSVERPDGSNFTLKIRSTKLEDSAMYFCASSADRTCSVFGPGTRLTVL.

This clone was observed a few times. The CDR3: CASSERTGGQNTGELFF. The DNA for the CDR3 is TGTGCCAGCAGCGAGCGAACGGGGGGCCAGAACACCGGGGAGCTGTTTTTT. The genes are TRBV9 and TRBJ2-2; D may be TRBD2 (7 bases). The CDR3 sequence is 17 residues long. The germline V and J ends were trimmed by 3 bases and 1 base, with 16 bases remaining between them. Germline V gene lookup returns CDR1 SGDLS and CDR2 YYNGEE.

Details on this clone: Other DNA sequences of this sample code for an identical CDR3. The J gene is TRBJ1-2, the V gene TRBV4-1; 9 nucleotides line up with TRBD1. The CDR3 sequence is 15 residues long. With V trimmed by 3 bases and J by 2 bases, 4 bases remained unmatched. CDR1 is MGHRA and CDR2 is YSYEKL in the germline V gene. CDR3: CASSHPGQGNYGYTF. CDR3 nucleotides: TGCGCCAGCAGCCATCCAGGACAGGGGAACTATGGCTACACCTTC.

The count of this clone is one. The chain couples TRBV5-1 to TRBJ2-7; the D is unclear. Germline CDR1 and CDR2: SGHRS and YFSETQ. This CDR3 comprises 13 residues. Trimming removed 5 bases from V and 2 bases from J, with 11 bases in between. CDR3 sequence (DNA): TGCGCCAGCAGAGTCGGCAGTACCTACGAGCAGTACTTC. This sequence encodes CASRVGSTYEQYF.

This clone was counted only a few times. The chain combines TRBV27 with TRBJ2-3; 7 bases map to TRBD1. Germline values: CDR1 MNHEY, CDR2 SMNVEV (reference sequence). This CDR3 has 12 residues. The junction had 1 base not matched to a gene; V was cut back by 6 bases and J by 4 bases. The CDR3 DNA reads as TGTGCCAGCAGAACAGGGGCAGATACGCAGTATTTT. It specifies CASRTGADTQYF.

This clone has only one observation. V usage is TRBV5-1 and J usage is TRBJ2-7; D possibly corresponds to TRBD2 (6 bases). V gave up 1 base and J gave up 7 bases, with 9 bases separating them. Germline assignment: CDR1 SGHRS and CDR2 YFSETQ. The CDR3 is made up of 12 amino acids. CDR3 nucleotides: TGCGCCAGCAGCTTGACAGGAGGGGAGCAGTACTTC. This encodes CASSLTGGEQYF.

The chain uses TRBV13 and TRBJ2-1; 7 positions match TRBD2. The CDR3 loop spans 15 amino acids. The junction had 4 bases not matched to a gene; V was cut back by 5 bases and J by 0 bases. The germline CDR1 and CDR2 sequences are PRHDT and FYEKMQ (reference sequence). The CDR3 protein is CASSDGGSSYNEQFF. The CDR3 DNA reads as TGTGCCAGCAGCGACGGGGGGAGCTCCTACAATGAGCAGTTCTTC.

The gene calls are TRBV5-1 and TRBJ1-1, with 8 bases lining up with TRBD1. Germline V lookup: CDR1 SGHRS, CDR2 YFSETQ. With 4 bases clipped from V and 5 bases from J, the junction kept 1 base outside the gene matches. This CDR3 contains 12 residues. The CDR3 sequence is CASSGDRTEAFF. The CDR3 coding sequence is TGCGCCAGCAGCGGGGACAGGACTGAAGCTTTCTTT. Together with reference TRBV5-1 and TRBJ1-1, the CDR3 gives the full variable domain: KAGVTQTPRYLIKTRGQQVTLSCSPISGHRSVSWYQQTPGQGLQFLFEYFSETQRNKGNFPGRFSGRQFSNSRSEMNVSTLELGDSALYLCASSGDRTEAFFGQGTRLTVV.

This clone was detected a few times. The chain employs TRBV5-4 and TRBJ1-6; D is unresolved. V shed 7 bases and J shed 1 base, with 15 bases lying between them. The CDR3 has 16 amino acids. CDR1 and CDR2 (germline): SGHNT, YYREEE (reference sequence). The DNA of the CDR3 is TGTGCCAGCGGAACGGGTCGTCGTTCCTATAATTCACCCCTCCACTTT. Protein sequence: CASGTGRRSYNSPLHF.

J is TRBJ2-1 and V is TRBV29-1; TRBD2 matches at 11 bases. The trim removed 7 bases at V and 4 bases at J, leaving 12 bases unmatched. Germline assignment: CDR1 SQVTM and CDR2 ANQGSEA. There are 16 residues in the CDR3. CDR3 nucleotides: TGCAGCGCACTAGATCTAGCGGGGGGACTATACAATGAGCAGTTCTTC. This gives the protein CSALDLAGGLYNEQFF.

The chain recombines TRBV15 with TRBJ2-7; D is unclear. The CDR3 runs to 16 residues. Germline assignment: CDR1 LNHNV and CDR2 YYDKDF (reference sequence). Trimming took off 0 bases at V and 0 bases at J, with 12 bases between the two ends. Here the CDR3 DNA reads TGTGCCACCAGCAGAGATGGGCAGAGTAACTCCTACGAGCAGTACTTC. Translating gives CATSRDGQSNSYEQYF.

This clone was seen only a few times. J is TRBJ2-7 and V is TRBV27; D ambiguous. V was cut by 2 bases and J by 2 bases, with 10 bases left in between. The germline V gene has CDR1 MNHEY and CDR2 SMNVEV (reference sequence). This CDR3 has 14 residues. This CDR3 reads CASSLENTPYEQYF. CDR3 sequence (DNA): TGTGCCAGCAGTTTAGAGAATACTCCCTACGAGCAGTACTTC.

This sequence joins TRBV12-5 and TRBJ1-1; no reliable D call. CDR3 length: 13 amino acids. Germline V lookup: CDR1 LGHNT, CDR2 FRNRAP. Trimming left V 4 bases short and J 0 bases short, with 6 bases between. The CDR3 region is CASGSRLNTEAFF. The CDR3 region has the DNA TGTGCTAGTGGTTCAAGGTTGAACACTGAAGCTTTCTTT.

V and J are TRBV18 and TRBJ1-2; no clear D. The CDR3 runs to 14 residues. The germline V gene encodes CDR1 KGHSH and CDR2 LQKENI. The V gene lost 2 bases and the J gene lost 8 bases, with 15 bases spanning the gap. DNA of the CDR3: TGTGCCAGCTCACCATTGCGTAGCCGTGGCGGCTACACCTTC. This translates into CASSPLRSRGGYTF.

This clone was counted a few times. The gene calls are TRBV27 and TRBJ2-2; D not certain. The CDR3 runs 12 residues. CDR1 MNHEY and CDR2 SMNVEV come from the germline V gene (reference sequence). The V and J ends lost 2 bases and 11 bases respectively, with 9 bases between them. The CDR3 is CASSLLGAELFF. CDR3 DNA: TGTGCCAGCAGTTTACTGGGTGCCGAGCTGTTTTTT.

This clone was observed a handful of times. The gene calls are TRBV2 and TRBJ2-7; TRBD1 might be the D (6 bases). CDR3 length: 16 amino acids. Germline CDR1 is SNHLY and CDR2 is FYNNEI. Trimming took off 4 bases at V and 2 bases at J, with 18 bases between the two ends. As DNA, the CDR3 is TGTGCCAGCAGTGTTTCAAATCAGGGGAGCGCCTACGAGCAGTACTTC. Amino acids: CASSVSNQGSAYEQYF.

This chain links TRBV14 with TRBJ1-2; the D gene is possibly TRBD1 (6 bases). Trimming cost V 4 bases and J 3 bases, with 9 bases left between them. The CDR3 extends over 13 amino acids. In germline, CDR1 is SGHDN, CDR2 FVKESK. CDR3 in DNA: TGTGCCAGCAGCCGGACAGACCACTATGGCTACACCTTC. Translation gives CASSRTDHYGYTF.